This TCR beta chain was identified in a study of blood T cell repertoires in COVID-19. Sequencing was performed with immunoSEQ multiplex PCR; in TCRdb, only in-frame clones are kept and a portion is missing. Of around 290,000 clones listed, around 88% are singletons. Germline V gene lookup returns CDR1 SGHKS and CDR2 YYEKEE (reference sequence). Trimming stripped 0 bases from V and 3 bases from J, with 12 bases between. The CDR3 is 15 residues long. The J gene is TRBJ1-2, the V gene TRBV5-5, with D perhaps matching TRBD1 (5 bases). The TCR comes from an older woman with COVID-19, enrolled during active disease. The sequenced sample was peripheral blood. Written as DNA, the CDR3 is TGTGCCAGCAGCTTGGGTCTGGGGCCGGACTATGGCTACACCTTC. Amino acid sequence: CASSLGLGPDYGYTF.